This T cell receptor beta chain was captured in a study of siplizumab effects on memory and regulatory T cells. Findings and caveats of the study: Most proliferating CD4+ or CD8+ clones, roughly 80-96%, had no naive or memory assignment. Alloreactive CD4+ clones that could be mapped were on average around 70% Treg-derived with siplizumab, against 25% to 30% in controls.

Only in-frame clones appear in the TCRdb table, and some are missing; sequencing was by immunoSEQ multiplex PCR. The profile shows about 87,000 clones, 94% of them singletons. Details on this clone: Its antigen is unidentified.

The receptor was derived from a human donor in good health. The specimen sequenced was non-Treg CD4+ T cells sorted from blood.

DNA of the CDR3: TGCGCCAGCAGTCAGGGCAGATCAACAGATACGCAGTATTTT. Protein: CASSQGRSTDTQYF. The chain combines TRBV23-1 with TRBJ2-3; unclear D gene. TRBV23-1 is classed as an ORF, of uncertain function. V was clipped by 3 bases and J by 3 bases, with 10 bases between them. This CDR3 comprises 14 residues.